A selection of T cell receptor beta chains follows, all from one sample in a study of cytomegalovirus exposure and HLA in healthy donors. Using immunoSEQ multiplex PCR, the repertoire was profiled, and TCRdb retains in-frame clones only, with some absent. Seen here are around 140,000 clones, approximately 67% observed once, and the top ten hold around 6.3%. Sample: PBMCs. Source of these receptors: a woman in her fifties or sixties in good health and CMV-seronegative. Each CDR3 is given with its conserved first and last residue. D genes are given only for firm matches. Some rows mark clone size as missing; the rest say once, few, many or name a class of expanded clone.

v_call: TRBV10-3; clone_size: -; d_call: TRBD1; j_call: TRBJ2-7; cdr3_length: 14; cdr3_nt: TGTGCCATCAAGGCTCGACAGGGGAAGAACGAGCAGTACTTC; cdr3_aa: CAIKARQGKNEQYF
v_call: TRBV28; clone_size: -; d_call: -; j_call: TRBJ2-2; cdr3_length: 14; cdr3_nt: TGTGCCAGCAGTTTATGGTCCACATGGGGGGAGCTGTTTTTT; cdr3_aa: CASSLWSTWGELFF
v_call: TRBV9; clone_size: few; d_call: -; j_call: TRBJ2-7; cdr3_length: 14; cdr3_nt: TGTGCCAGCAGCGTAACTCCCCTCTACGGCGAGCAGTACTTC; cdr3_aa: CASSVTPLYGEQYF
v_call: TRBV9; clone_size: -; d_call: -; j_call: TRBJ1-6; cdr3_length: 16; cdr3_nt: TGTGCCAGCAGCGGCCACCTCGGGGGGGATAATTCACCCCTCCACTTT; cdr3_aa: CASSGHLGGDNSPLHF
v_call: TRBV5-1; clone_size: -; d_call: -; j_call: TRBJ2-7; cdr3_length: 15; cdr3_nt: TGCGCCAGCAGCTTGGGACAGGTAGCTTCCTACGAGCAGTACTTC; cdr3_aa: CASSLGQVASYEQYF
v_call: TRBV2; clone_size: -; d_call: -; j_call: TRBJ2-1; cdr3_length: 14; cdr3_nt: TGTGCCACCTACGGGACTCCTCTCTACAATGAGCAGTTCTTC; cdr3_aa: CATYGTPLYNEQFF
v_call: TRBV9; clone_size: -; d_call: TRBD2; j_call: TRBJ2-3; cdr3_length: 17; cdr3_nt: TGTGCCAGCAGCGTAGACCCTAGCGGGAGCTTGGCAGATACGCAGTATTTT; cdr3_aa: CASSVDPSGSLADTQYF
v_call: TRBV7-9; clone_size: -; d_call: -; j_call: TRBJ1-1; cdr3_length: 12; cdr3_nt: TGTGCCAGCCGGATCGATGGGGGGGAAGCTTTCTTT; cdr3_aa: CASRIDGGEAFF
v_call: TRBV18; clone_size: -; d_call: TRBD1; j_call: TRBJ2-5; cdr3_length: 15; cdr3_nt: TGTGCCAGCTCACCATTTCAACAGGGGCAGGAGACCCAGTACTTC; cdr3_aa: CASSPFQQGQETQYF
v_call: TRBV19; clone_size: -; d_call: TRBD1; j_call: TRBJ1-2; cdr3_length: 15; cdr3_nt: TGTGCCAGCTTAACCGCGACAGGGACTGGGGATGGCTACACCTTC; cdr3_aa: CASLTATGTGDGYTF
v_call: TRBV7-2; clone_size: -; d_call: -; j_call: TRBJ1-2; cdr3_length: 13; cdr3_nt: TGTGCCAGCAGCTCCTTAGGGGACTATGGCTACACCTTC; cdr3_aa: CASSSLGDYGYTF
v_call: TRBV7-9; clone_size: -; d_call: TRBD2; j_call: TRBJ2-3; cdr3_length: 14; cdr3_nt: TGTGCCAGCAGCCAGACTAGCCCCACAGATACGCAGTATTTT; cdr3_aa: CASSQTSPTDTQYF
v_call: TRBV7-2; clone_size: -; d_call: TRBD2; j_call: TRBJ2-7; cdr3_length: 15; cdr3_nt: TGTGCCAGCAGCCTATCTAGCGGGGTCTCCTACGAGCAGTACTTC; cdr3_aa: CASSLSSGVSYEQYF
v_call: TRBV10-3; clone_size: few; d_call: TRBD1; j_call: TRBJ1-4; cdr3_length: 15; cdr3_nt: TGTGCCAGCGGACAGGGGGGTGTCTCTAATGAAAAACTGTTTTTT; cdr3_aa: CASGQGGVSNEKLFF
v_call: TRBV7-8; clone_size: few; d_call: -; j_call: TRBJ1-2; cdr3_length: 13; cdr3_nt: TGTGCCAGCAGCCCGCGGTTGGACTATGGCTACACCTTC; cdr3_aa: CASSPRLDYGYTF
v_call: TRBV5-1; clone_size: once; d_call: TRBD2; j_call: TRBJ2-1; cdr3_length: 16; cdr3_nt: TGCGCCAGCAGCTTGGGGGGGACTACCTCCTACAATGAGCAGTTCTTC; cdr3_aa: CASSLGGTTSYNEQFF
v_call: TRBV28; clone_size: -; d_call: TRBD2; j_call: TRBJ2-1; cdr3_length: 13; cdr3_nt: TGTGCCAGCAGTTTTCCCTTAGCGGGAGTTGAGTTCTTC; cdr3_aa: CASSFPLAGVEFF
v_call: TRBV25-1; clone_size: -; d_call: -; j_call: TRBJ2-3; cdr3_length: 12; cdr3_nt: TGTGCCAGCAGTGAACAGCGAGATACGCAGTATTTT; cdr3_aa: CASSEQRDTQYF
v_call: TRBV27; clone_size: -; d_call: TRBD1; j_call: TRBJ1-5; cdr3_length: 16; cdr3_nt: TGTGCCAGCAGTCCTTCCGGGACAGGGTTCAATCAGCCCCAGCATTTT; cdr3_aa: CASSPSGTGFNQPQHF
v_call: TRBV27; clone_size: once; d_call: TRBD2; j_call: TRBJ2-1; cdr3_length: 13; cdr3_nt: TGTGCCAGCAATAGCGGGAGTGCGGGGGAGCAGTTCTTC; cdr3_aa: CASNSGSAGEQFF
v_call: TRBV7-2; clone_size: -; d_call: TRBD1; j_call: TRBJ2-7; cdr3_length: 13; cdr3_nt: TGTGCCAGCAGCGCCGGGACAGGGGGCAAACAGTACTTC; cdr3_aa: CASSAGTGGKQYF
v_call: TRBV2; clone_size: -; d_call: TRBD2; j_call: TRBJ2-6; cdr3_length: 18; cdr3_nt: TGTGCCAGCAGTGGACTAGCGGGAGGGCCGGGTGGGGCCAACGTCCTGACTTTC; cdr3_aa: CASSGLAGGPGGANVLTF
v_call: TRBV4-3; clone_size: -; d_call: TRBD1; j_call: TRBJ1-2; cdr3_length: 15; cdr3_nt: TGCGCCAGCAGCCAGGATGAGGGACAGGGCTATGGCTACACCTTC; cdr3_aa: CASSQDEGQGYGYTF
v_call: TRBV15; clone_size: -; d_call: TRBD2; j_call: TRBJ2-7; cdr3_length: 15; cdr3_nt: TGTGCCACCAGTACCTTAGCGGGTGCTGTTTACGAGCAGTACTTC; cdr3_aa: CATSTLAGAVYEQYF
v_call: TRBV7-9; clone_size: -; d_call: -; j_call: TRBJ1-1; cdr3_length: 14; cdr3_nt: TGTGCCAGCAGCTTAGGACAAACGAACACTGAAGCTTTCTTT; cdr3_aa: CASSLGQTNTEAFF
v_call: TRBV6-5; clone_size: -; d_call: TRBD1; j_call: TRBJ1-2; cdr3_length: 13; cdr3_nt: TGTGCCAGCAGTGCCGGGACAGGTTATGGCTACACCTTC; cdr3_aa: CASSAGTGYGYTF
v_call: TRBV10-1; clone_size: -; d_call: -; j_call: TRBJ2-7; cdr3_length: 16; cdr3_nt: TGCGCCAGCAGTGAGTGTAGGTGGGTGACTACCTACGAGCAGTACTTC; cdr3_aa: CASSECRWVTTYEQYF
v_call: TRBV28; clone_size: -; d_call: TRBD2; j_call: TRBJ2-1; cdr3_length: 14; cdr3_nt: TGTGCCAGCATGGCCAGCGGGAGAACCAATGAGCAGTTCTTC; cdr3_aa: CASMASGRTNEQFF
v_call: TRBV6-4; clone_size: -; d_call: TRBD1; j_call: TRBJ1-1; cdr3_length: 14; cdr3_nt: TGTGCCAGCAGTGACAGGACAGGGTTGGCTGAAGCTTTCTTT; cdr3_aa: CASSDRTGLAEAFF
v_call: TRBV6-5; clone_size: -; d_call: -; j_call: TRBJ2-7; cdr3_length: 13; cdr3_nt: TGTGCCAGCAGTTACGAGGGAACCTACGAGCAGTACTTC; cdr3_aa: CASSYEGTYEQYF
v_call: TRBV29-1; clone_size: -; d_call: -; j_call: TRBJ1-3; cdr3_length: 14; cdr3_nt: TGCAGCGTTGCCCCGGGGGGGGCTGGAAACACCATATATTTT; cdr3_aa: CSVAPGGAGNTIYF
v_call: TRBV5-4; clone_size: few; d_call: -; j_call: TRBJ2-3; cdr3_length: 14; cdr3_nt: TGTGCCAGCAGCTTAAGGCAGGGTGCAGATACGCAGTATTTT; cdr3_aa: CASSLRQGADTQYF
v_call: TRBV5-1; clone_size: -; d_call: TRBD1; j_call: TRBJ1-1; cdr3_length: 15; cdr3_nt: TGCGCCAGCAGCTTTCAGGGGGCTGTGAACACTGAAGCTTTCTTT; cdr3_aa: CASSFQGAVNTEAFF
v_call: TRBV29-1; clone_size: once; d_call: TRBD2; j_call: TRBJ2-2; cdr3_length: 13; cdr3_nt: TGCAGCGCGGGACTAGCGGTTGCCGGGGAGCTGTTTTTT; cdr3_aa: CSAGLAVAGELFF
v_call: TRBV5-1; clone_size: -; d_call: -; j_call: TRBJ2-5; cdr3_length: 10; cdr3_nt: TGCGCCAGTCGGGGGGAGACCCAGTACTTC; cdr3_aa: CASRGETQYF
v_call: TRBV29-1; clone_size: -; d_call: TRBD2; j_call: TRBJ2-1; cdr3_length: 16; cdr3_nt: TGCAGCGTTGAATGGGCTAGCGGGAGCTCCTACAATGAGCAGTTCTTC; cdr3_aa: CSVEWASGSSYNEQFF
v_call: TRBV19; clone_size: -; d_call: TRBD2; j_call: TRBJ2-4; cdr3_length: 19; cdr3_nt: TGTGCCACCCCTTCCCCTACTAGCGGGATACATCTAGCCAAAAACATTCAGTACTTC; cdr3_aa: CATPSPTSGIHLAKNIQYF
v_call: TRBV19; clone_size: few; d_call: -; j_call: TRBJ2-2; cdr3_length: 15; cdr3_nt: TGTGCCAGTAGTATACAGGGAACTGACACCGGGGAGCTGTTTTTT; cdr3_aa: CASSIQGTDTGELFF
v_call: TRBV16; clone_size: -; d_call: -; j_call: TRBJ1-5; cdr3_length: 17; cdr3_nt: TGTGCCAGCAGCCAACGTAGCGGTATTGGGAACAATCAGCCCCAGCATTTT; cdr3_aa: CASSQRSGIGNNQPQHF
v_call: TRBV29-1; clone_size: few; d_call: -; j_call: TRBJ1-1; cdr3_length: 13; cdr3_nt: TGCAGCTTCTGGGGGCATTTGAACACTGAAGCTTTCTTT; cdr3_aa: CSFWGHLNTEAFF
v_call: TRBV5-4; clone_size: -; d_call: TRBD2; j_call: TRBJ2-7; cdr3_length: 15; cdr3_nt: TGTGCCAGCAGCTTGGGACTAGCGGGCCTCTACGAGCAGTACTTC; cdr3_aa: CASSLGLAGLYEQYF
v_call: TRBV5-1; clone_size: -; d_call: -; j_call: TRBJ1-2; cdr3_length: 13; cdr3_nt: TGCGCCAGCAGCTTGGTCAATAACTATGGCTACACCTTC; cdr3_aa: CASSLVNNYGYTF
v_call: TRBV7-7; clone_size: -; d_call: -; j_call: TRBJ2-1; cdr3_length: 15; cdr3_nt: TGTGCCAGCAGCCCTTCCGGGGGAACCTACAATGAGCAGTTCTTC; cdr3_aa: CASSPSGGTYNEQFF
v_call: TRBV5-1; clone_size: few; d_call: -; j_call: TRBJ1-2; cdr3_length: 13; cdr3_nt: TGCGCCAGCAGCCGGGGTAGTGCCTATGGCTACACCTTC; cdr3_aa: CASSRGSAYGYTF
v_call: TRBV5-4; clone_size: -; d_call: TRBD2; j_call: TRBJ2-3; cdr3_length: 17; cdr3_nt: TGTGCCAGCAGCGACTACAGGACTAGCGGGAGGACAGATACGCAGTATTTT; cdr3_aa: CASSDYRTSGRTDTQYF
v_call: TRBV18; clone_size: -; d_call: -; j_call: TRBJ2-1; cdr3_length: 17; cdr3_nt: TGTGCCAGCTCACCACGTTCCCAGGGGCTCTTACACAATGAGCAGTTCTTC; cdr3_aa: CASSPRSQGLLHNEQFF
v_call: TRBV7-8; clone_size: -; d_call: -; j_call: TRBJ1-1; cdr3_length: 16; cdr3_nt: TGTGCCAGCAGCCCAGGGGTTGGTGGGGACACCACTGAAGCTTTCTTT; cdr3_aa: CASSPGVGGDTTEAFF
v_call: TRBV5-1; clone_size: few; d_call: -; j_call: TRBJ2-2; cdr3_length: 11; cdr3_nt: TGCGCCAGCAGCTCCGCCGGGGAGCTGTTTTTT; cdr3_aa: CASSSAGELFF
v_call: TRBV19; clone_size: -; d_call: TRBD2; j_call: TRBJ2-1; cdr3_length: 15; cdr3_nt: TGTGCCAGTAGTATAGATGGGGGGGGAGGGAATGAGCAGTTCTTC; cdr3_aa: CASSIDGGGGNEQFF
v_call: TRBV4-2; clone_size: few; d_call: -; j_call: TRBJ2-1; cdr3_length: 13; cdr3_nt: TGTGCCAGCAGCCAATCGGTTTTGGATGAGCAGTTCTTC; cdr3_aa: CASSQSVLDEQFF
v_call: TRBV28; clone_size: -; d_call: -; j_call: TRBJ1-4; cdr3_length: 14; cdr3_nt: TGTGCCAGCAGTTTACCGGGGATGCGTGAAAAACTGTTTTTT; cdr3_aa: CASSLPGMREKLFF
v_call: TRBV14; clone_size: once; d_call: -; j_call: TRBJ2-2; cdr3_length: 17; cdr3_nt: TGTGCCAGCAGCCAAGATCCCCACGGGGGATTCACCGGGGAGCTGTTTTTT; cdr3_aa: CASSQDPHGGFTGELFF
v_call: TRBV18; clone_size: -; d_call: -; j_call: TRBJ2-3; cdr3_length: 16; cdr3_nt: TGTGCCAGCTCACCACTCAGCGGCCCTAGCACAGATACGCAGTATTTT; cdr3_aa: CASSPLSGPSTDTQYF